The T cell receptor beta chain under discussion was sequenced for a study of response to subunit inactivated influenza vaccine (dated by TCRdb to 2016 to 2018). Notes on the research overall: To follow how T cells responded to a trivalent subunit inactivated influenza vaccine, the researchers relied on deep quantitative profiling of the T cell receptor repertoire. Findings and caveats that apply to the study as a whole: According to the authors, only a limited number of new T cells may be recruited by each seasonal influenza vaccination.

To prepare the library, RT-PCR was applied. The reads were generated on an Illumina HiSeq 2500. The public reads were run again by TCRdb, first through fastp at Q25 and then through MiXCR, and only productive beta chains were kept. Each entry is one CDR3 protein sequence, shown with its most common DNA and genes. This sample holds around 530,000 distinct CDR3 sequences; 15% to 20% were observed only once. Approximately 3% of the sample goes to the ten largest clones. V is reduced by 1 base and J by 5 bases, leaving a spacing of 8 bases between them. Spanning cysteine to phenylalanine, the CDR3 consists of 13 amino acids. Only the CDR3 region is kept as DNA, spanning 39 bases read in frame from base 1. According to the germline V gene, CDR1 reads LGHNA and CDR2 reads YNFKEQ. This clonotype was seen only a few times. This receptor's antigen is unknown. No base-level quality is on record; no much larger clone is a single base apart.

The material sequenced was CD4+ T cells sorted from PBMCs, taken around 2 years after vaccination. This sequence was found in a man in his fifties or sixties who received an inactivated influenza vaccine. Donor details come from another sample of the same person, matched by shared clones. The sequence links TRBV4-2 to TRBJ2-5, with the D gene uncertain. CDR3 loop: CASSQGRWETQYF. Read as DNA, the sequence is TGTGCCAGCAGCCAAGGCCGGTGGGAGACCCAGTACTTC.